This TCR beta chain was identified in a study of blood T cell repertoires in COVID-19. Overall study context: Italy, Spain and the United States were the sources of the convalescent and acute COVID-19 samples. In each case, the material was cDNA or gDNA derived from T cells, B-cell-depleted T cells, or PBMCs.

This clone was counted only a few times. Germline CDR1 SGHTA, CDR2 FQGNSA. V lost 1 base and J 2 bases, leaving 5 bases between the germline ends. The CDR3 consists of 14 residues. Original handling: Cell counts per sample came from amplifying reference gene primers. The data were produced by immunoSEQ multiplex PCR, yet TCRdb's version contains in-frame clones alone and is incomplete. V, J and clone size are those of that table, while D and trimming were read from the DNA. The profile shows over 25,000 clones, just under 80% of them singletons. The chain uses TRBV7-2 and TRBJ1-4, with D maybe TRBD1 (5 bases). The sequence came from an elderly man with acute or convalescent COVID-19. The sequenced sample consisted of peripheral blood. The CDR3 loop reads CASSLGGTNEKLFF. In DNA form, the CDR3 reads TGTGCCAGCAGCTTAGGGGGCACTAATGAAAAACTGTTTTTT.